This is a list of T cell receptor beta chains from one sample in a study of response to subunit inactivated influenza vaccine. TCRdb used MiXCR to reprocess the RT-PCR reads, holding one entry per CDR3 protein. The sample carries roughly 650,000 distinct CDR3 sequences, around 15% recorded once. This specimen consisted of PBMCs from blood, obtained less than 15 days before vaccination. The receptors shown here come from a man aged 45-60 years who received an inactivated influenza vaccine. Each CDR3 is given with its conserved first and last residue.

j_gene	v_gene	CDR3aa
TRBJ2-7	TRBV11-2	CASSPDLGPTIEQYF
TRBJ2-1	TRBV29-1	CSVSPGPEQFF
TRBJ1-2	TRBV5-5	CASSFFEGADYGYTF
TRBJ1-5	TRBV12-3/TRBV12-4	CASSLSGGRQPQHF
TRBJ2-7	TRBV7-2	CASSSDGAKRQYF
TRBJ1-1	TRBV6-5	CASSYPGTGQAFF
TRBJ1-5	TRBV18	CASSPSGFGQPQHF
TRBJ2-1	TRBV11-2	CASSSASGEQFF
TRBJ2-7	TRBV5-1	CASSLEPGYSYEQYF
TRBJ2-1	TRBV20-1	CSASRVYGGEQFF
TRBJ2-7	TRBV29-1	CSVEDRTSGRPYEQYF
TRBJ1-5	TRBV12-3/TRBV12-4	CASSSYSNQPQHF
TRBJ1-5	TRBV7-2	CASSLGNSGGQPQHF
TRBJ2-3	TRBV9	CASSVRQGRDTQYF
TRBJ2-4	TRBV12-3/TRBV12-4	CASSPGGRLAKNIQYF
TRBJ2-3	TRBV7-2	CASSIRGDTQYF
TRBJ2-3	TRBV20-1	CSASPGDTDTQYF
TRBJ2-3	TRBV9	CASSVEAAASTDTQYF
TRBJ1-4	TRBV12-3/TRBV12-4	CASSPDSDTQKLFF
TRBJ2-2	TRBV29-1	CSVKAGANTGELFF
TRBJ2-7	TRBV29-1	CSVGERDPLEQYF
TRBJ2-7	TRBV9	CASSVGGSKGYEQYF
TRBJ2-7	TRBV20-1	CSAPDSGRTYEQYF